A selection of T cell receptor delta chains follows, all from one sample in a study of gamma-delta chains in newborns, infants, children. TCRdb reprocessed the reads using CATT. Of about 11,000 delta-chain clones in the sample, approximately 9.1% were seen once. Specimen: blood. The receptors come from a child who was a newborn, infant or young child, either healthy, febrile or measles-vaccinated (not recorded which). Each CDR3 is given without its conserved first and last residue.

j_call v_call cdr3_aa
TRDJ2 TRDV2 ACDRMGDTLTAQLF
TRDJ1 TRDV2 ACETIPPGDTDKLI
TRDJ1 TRDV2 ACDTVGWIPDKLI
TRDJ1 TRDV1 ALGEPRIPTWGNSDKLI
TRDJ1 TRDV2 ACDTLVLTDKLI
TRDJ1 TRDV1 ALGDPSYGGILGGTDKLI
TRDJ1 TRDV2 ACDQLDGDKLI
TRDJ3 TRDV2 ACDQYSSSWDTRQMF
TRDJ3 TRDV2 ACDAISWDTRQMF
TRDJ3 TRDV2 ACDTVLGDGSSWDTRQMF
TRDJ1 TRDV2 ACDTIGDTPSYTDKLI
TRDJ1 TRDV1 ALGATRRVTGDGGYTDKLI
TRDJ1 TRDV2 ACDQLGDTTDKLI
TRDJ1 TRDV1 ALGEQESSYPRVEGELVYTDKLI
TRDJ1 TRDV2 ACDSLGDTDELI
TRDJ1 TRDV1 ALGRPRRTGGYLSSLYTDKLI
TRDJ3 TRAV29/DV5 AASALGSKSSWDTRQMF
TRDJ1 TRDV2 ACDNLLSGGPYTDKLI
TRDJ3 TRDV2 ACDTVHPSWDTRQMF
TRDJ1 TRDV2 ACDSVLGDTRGGLYTDKLI
TRDJ1 TRDV2 ACDPVSGTDKLI
TRDJ2 TRDV1 ALGAGRGAGDSQAQLF
TRDJ1 TRDV2 ACEPLPAHILGDTAKYTDKLI
TRDJ3 TRDV2 ACDTPVGNWGTASSWGTRQMF
TRDJ3 TRDV2 ACDSPGYEGDRSWDTRQMF
TRDJ1 TRDV1 ALGEFLPTDPHTDKLI
TRDJ1 TRAV29/DV5 AASGIVVGGVLIPYWSDKLI
TRDJ1 TRDV2 ACDTLTGGYPTSDKLI
TRDJ1 TRDV2 ACDTVGLPRSGTPTDTDKLI
TRDJ3 TRDV2 ACDTQGLGVPSWDTRQMF
TRDJ1 TRDV2 ACDTLGGFDKLI
TRDJ2 TRDV2 ACDTILGDTLTAQLF
TRDJ3 TRDV2 ACDTSGVWGIRSWDTRQMF
TRDJ3 TRDV2 ACDTWEVTPSWDTRQMF